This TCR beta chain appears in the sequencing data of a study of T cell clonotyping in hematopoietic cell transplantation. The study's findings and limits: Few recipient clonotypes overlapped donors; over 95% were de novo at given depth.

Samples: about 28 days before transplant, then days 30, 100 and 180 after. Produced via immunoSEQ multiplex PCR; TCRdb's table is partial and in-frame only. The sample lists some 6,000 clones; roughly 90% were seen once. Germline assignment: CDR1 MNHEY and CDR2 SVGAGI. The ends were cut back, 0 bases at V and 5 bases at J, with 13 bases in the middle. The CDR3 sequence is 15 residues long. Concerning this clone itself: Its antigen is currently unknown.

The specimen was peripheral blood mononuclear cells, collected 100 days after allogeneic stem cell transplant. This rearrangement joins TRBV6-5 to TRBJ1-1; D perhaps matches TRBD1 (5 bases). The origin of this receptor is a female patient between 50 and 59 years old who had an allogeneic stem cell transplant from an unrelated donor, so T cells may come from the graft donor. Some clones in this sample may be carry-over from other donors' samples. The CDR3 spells CASSYSKQGGTEAFF. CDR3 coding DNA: TGTGCCAGCAGTTACTCGAAGCAGGGCGGGACTGAAGCTTTCTTT.